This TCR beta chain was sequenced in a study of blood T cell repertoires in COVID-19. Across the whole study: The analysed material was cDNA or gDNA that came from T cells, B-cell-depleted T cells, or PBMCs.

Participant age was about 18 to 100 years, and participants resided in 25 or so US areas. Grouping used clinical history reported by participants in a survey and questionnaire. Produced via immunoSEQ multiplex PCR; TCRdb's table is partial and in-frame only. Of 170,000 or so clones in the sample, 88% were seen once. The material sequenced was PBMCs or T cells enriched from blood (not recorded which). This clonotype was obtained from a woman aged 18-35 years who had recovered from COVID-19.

The CDR3 nucleotides read TGTGCCAGCACCGGCAGCGAGGGTTTTAACTATGGCTACACCTTC. This gives the protein CASTGSEGFNYGYTF. V gene TRBV25-1 combines with J gene TRBJ1-2; D ambiguous. The germline gives CDR1 MGHDK, CDR2 SYGVNS. Trimming removed 7 bases from V and 1 base from J, with 16 bases in between. The CDR3 has 15 residues.